This TCR beta chain came from a study of blood T cell repertoires in COVID-19. Germline CDR1 is ENHRY and CDR2 is SYGVKD. This CDR3 is built from 18 residues. The junction had 12 bases not matched to a gene; V was cut back by 2 bases and J by 8 bases. Generated by immunoSEQ multiplex PCR, the TCRdb table keeps only in-frame clones and is missing some. The table lists 200,000 or so clones, 80% to 90% of them singletons. This chain links TRBV10-3 with TRBJ2-1, with 13 bases identical to TRBD2. Material for sequencing was PBMCs or T cells enriched from blood (not recorded which). The origin of this receptor is a woman aged 45-65 years who had been exposed to COVID-19. CDR3 sequence reads: CAISEGLAGAPLMDEQFF. CDR3 DNA: TGTGCCATCAGTGAGGGACTAGCGGGGGCACCACTTATGGATGAGCAGTTCTTC.